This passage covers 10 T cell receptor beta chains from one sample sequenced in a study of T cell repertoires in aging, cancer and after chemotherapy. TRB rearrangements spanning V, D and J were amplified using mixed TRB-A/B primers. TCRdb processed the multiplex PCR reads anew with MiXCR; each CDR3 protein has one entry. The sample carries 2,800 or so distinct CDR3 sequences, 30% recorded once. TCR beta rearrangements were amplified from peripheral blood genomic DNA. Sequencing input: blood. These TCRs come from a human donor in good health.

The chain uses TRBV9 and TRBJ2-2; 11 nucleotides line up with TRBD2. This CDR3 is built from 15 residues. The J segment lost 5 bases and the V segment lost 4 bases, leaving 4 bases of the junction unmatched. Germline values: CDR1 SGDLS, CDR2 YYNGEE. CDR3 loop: CASSPRLAGTGELFF. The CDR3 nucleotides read TGTGCCAGCAGCCCGCGACTAGCGGGGACCGGGGAGCTGTTTTTT.

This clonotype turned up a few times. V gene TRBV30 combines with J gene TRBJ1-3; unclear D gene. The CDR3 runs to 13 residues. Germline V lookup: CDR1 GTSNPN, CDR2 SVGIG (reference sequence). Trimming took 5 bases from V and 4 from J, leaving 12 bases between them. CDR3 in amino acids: CAWDGRAGNTIYF. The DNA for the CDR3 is TGTGCCTGGGACGGAAGGGCAGGAAACACCATATATTTT. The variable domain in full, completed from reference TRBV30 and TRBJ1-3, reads SQTIHQWPATLVQPVGSPLSLECTVEGTSNPNLYWYRQAAGRGLQLLFYSVGIGQISSEVPQNLSASRPQDRQFILSSKKLLLSDSGFYLCAWDGRAGNTIYFGEGSWLTVV.

The CDR3 nucleotides read TGCGCCAGCAGCTTGCCAGGGGAAGGCTACGAGCAGTACTTC. It specifies CASSLPGEGYEQYF. This chain links TRBV5-1 with TRBJ2-7, with a tentative D call TRBD1 (6 bases). Germline assignment: CDR1 SGHRS and CDR2 YFSETQ. The CDR3 extends over 14 amino acids. V gave up 1 base and J gave up 3 bases, with 11 bases separating them.

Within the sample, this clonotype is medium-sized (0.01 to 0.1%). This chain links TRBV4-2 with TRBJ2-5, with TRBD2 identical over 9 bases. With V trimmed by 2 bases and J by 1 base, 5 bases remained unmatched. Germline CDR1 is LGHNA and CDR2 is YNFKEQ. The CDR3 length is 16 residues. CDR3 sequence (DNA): TGTGCCAGCAGCCAAATCCGGACTAGCGTCCAAGAGACCCAGTACTTC. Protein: CASSQIRTSVQETQYF.

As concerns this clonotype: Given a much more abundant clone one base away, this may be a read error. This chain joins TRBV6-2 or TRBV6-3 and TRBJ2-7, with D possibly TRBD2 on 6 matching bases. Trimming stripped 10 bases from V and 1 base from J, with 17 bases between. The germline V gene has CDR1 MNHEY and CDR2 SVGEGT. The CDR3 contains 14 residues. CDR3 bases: TGTGCCAACAGCCCGGGAGACAGTTCCTACGAGCAGTACTTC. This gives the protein CANSPGDSSYEQYF.

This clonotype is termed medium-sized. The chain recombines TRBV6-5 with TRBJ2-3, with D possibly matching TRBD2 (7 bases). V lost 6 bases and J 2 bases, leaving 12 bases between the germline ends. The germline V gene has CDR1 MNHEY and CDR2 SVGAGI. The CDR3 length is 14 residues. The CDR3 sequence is CASRRGRNTDTQYF. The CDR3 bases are TGTGCCAGCAGGCGGGGGCGAAACACAGATACGCAGTATTTT.

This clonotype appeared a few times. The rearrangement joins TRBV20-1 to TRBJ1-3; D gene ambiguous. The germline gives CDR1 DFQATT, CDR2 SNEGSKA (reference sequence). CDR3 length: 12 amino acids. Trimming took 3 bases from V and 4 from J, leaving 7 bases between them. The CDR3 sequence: CSASSMGNTIYF. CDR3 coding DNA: TGCAGTGCTAGTTCGATGGGAAACACCATATATTTT.

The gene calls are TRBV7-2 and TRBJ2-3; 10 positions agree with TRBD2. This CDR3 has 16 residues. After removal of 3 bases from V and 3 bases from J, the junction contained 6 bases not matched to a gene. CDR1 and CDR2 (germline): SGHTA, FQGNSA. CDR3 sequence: CASSFRTSGRTDTQYF. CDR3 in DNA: TGTGCCAGCAGCTTTCGGACTAGCGGACGTACAGATACGCAGTATTTT.

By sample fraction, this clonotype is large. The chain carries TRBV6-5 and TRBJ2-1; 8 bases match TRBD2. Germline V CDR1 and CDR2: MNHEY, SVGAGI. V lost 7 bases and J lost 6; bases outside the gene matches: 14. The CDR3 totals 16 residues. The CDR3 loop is CASTYEGGSGSNEQFF. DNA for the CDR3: TGTGCCAGCACCTACGAGGGCGGGAGCGGGAGCAATGAGCAGTTCTTC.

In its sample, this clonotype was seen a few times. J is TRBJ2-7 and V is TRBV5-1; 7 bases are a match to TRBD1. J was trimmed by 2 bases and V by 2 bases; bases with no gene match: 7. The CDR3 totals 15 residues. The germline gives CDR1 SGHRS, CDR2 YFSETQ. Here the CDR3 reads CASSFGRQGTYEQYF. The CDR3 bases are TGCGCCAGCAGCTTTGGGAGACAGGGAACCTACGAGCAGTACTTC.